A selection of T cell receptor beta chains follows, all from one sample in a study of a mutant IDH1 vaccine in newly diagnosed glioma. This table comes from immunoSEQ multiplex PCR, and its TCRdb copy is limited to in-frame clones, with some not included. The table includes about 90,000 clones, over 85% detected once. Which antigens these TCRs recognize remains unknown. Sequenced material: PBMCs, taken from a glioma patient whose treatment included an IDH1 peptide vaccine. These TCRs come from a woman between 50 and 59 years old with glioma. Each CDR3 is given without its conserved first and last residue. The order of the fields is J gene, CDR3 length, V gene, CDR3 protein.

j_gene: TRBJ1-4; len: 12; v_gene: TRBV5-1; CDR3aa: ASSPGTAEGKLF
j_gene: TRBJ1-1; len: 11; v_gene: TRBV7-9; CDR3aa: ASSLGMNTEAF
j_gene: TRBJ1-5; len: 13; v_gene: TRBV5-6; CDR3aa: ASSLGTYSNQPQH
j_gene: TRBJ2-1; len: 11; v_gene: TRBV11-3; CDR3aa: ASSSADYNEQF
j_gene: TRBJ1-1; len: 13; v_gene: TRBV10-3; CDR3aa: AIAPGHGGFAEAF
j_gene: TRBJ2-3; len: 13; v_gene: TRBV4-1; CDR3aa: ASSYSGTGGDTQY
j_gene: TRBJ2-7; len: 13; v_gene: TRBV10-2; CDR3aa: ASISPRTSGYEQY
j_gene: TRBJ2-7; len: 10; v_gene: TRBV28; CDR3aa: ASSLWGNEQY
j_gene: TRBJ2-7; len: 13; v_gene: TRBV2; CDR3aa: ASSERGERAYEQY
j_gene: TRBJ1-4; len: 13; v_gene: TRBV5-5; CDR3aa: ASSLGRGTNEKLF
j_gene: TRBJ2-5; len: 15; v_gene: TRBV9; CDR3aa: ASSASLGTGVWETQY
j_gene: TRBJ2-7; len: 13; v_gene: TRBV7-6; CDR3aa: ASSLDLDNIYEQY
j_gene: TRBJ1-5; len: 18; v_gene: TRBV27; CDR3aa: ASSLSGGGHPGYSNQPQH
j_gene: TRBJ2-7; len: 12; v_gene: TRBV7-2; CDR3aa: ASSSRDRGGEQY
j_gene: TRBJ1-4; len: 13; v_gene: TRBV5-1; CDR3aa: ASSLVGGGFEKLF
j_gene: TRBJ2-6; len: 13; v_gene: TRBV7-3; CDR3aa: ASSLSGTGANVLT
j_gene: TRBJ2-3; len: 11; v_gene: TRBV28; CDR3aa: ASRDGPLDTQY